The 18 T cell receptor beta chains presented below share a single source sample, sequenced in a study of blood T cells in healthy people across ages. The second PCR ran about 6 to 11 cycles with a sample-barcoded 5' primer and J-beta primers. TCRdb analysed the 5' RACE reads with MiXCR anew, one entry per CDR3 protein. Among fewer than 950,000 distinct CDR3 sequences, 40% to 65% were seen once, and the ten largest hold roughly two fifths. Sequences were obtained from blood. The source is a man of 80 years or more in good health.

This clonotype has just one count. The chain recombines TRBV15 with TRBJ2-7; 7 nucleotides agree with TRBD1. The V gene's germline CDR1 is LNHNV and CDR2 YYDKDF (reference sequence). With V trimmed by 0 bases and J by 2 bases, 4 bases remained unmatched. This CDR3 has 15 residues. CDR3 nucleotides: TGTGCCACCAGCAGAGAACTGGGACAGACCTACGAGCAGTACTTC. It yields the protein CATSRELGQTYEQYF.

The chain joins TRBV27 to TRBJ2-7; possibly TRBD2 for D (6 bases). Per the germline V gene, CDR1 is MNHEY and CDR2 is SMNVEV (reference sequence). There are 16 residues in the CDR3. The ends were cut back, 5 bases at V and 3 bases at J, with 20 bases in the middle. The CDR3 sequence: CASSLTRSGGVYEQYF. CDR3 nucleotides: TGTGCCAGCAGTCTGACCCGGTCAGGCGGGGTCTACGAGCAGTACTTC.

There are a few counts of this clonotype. The V gene is TRBV29-1, the J gene TRBJ2-7; 10 bases fit TRBD1. There are 14 residues in the CDR3. Germline V gene sequence: CDR1 SQVTM, CDR2 ANQGSEA. J lost 2 bases, V lost 2 bases, and 3 bases had no gene match. The DNA of the CDR3 is TGCAGCGTTGAAAGGGGGACAGGGGCCTACGAGCAGTACTTC. This sequence encodes CSVERGTGAYEQYF.

The J gene is TRBJ2-1, the V gene TRBV3-1; 8 bases agree with TRBD2. The junction had 10 bases not matched to a gene; V was cut back by 0 bases and J by 3 bases. Germline CDR1 and CDR2: LGHDT and YNNKEL (reference sequence). This CDR3 is 18 amino acids long. DNA for the CDR3: TGTGCCAGCAGCCAAGATGGACTAGCCCTCAGATACTACAATGAGCAGTTCTTC. It codes for CASSQDGLALRYYNEQFF.

V gene TRBV12-3 or TRBV12-4 combines with J gene TRBJ2-1; TRBD2 agrees at 10 bases. This CDR3 region has 15 residues. V shed 6 bases and J 4 bases; nucleotides not matched to a gene: 6. CDR3 bases: TGTGCCAGCAGGGGGGGACTAGCGTTATACAATGAGCAGTTCTTC. Translating gives CASRGGLALYNEQFF.

This clonotype was detected only once. The rearrangement joins TRBV5-1 to TRBJ2-3, with a tentative D call TRBD1 (5 bases). Germline V CDR1 and CDR2: SGHRS, YFSETQ. The CDR3 is 14 residues long. Trimming cost V 7 bases and J 2 bases, with 14 bases left between them. DNA for the CDR3: TGCGCCAGCTACAGGTCGCTATTCACAGATACGCAGTATTTT. This encodes CASYRSLFTDTQYF.

This clonotype was counted a few times. The chain recombines TRBV12-3 or TRBV12-4 with TRBJ2-4; tentatively, D is TRBD2 (5 bases). This CDR3 is built from 15 residues. V lost 5 bases, J lost 2 bases, and 13 bases lay in between. This CDR3 reads CASSIEGVTKNIQYF. In nucleotides, the CDR3 is TGTGCCAGCAGTATAGAGGGAGTAACCAAAAACATTCAGTACTTC.

V and J are TRBV12-3 or TRBV12-4 and TRBJ2-7; 9 bases map to TRBD1. The J segment lost 2 bases and the V segment lost 5 bases, leaving 4 bases of the junction unmatched. The CDR3 is 14 amino acids. In DNA form, the CDR3 reads TGTGCCAGCAGTCAGTGGGACAGGGCCTACGAGCAGTACTTC. It is translated as CASSQWDRAYEQYF.

V and J are TRBV9 and TRBJ2-3; 10 bases fit TRBD2. The CDR3 totals 15 residues. The V gene's germline CDR1 is SGDLS and CDR2 YYNGEE. Trimming took 1 base from V and 2 from J; bases not matched to a gene: 1. DNA for the CDR3: TGTGCCAGCAGCGTAACTAGCGGGACCACAGATACGCAGTATTTT. Its translation is CASSVTSGTTDTQYF.

The chain is built from TRBV7-2 and TRBJ2-5, with 11 bases fitting TRBD2. V dropped 0 bases and J dropped 11; count of bases not matched to a gene: 11. The germline gives CDR1 SGHTA, CDR2 FQGNSA. The CDR3 is 16 residues long. The DNA for the CDR3 is TGTGCCAGCAGCTTAGCGGGGACTAGCGGCTACAATGAGCAGTACTTC. It translates to CASSLAGTSGYNEQYF.

This chain connects TRBV14 to TRBJ2-5, with 8 bases identical to TRBD2. CDR3 length equals 15 residues. The germline V gene encodes CDR1 SGHDN and CDR2 FVKESK. Trimming at V came to 1 base and at J to 5 bases, leaving 6 bases not matched to a gene. CDR3 in amino acids: CASSQGREGVETQYF. The CDR3 DNA reads as TGTGCCAGCAGCCAAGGCCGGGAGGGTGTGGAGACCCAGTACTTC.

This clonotype was counted between two and nine times. V is TRBV20-1 and J is TRBJ1-2, with D unresolved. V lost 4 bases to trimming and J lost 6 bases, with 9 bases between them. The CDR3 totals 11 residues. CDR1 is DFQATT and CDR2 is SNEGSKA in the germline V gene (reference sequence). The CDR3 DNA sequence: TGCAGTGCTAAACCCCTCCATGGCTACACCTTC. Translated, it gives CSAKPLHGYTF.

This chain connects TRBV6-1 to TRBJ2-7, with TRBD1 identical over 9 bases. Germline CDR1 and CDR2: MNHNS and SASEGT. With 0 bases clipped from V and 2 bases from J, the junction kept 5 bases outside the gene matches. CDR3 length equals 16 residues. The CDR3 sequence: CASSEALWTGAYEQYF. CDR3 coding DNA: TGTGCCAGCAGTGAAGCGCTTTGGACAGGGGCCTACGAGCAGTACTTC.

The chain combines TRBV24-1 with TRBJ2-1, with 9 bases aligning to TRBD1. CDR1 is KGHDR and CDR2 is SFDVKD in the germline V gene. V shed 1 base, J shed 7 bases, and the junction held 10 bases outside the gene matches. The CDR3 runs 17 residues. CDR3 loop: CATSDFFGTGSWNEQFF. CDR3 coding DNA: TGTGCCACCAGTGATTTTTTCGGGACAGGGTCTTGGAATGAGCAGTTCTTC.

The rearrangement joins TRBV6-5 to TRBJ2-7; TRBD1 matches at 8 bases. Trimming took 6 bases from V and 4 from J; bases not matched to a gene: 8. The CDR3 length is 14 residues. Germline V lookup: CDR1 MNHEY, CDR2 SVGAGI. DNA for the CDR3: TGTGCCAGCAGGCGCTCCAGGACAGGGTACGAGCAGTACTTC. Its protein is CASRRSRTGYEQYF.

The sample holds many counts of this clonotype. This chain connects TRBV18 to TRBJ2-5; no definite D call. V was pared by 2 bases and J by 2 bases, with 9 bases between. Looked up from germline, CDR1 is KGHSH and CDR2 is LQKENI. The CDR3 is made up of 14 amino acids. The CDR3 DNA follows: TGTGCCAGCTCACCAAATCTAGGTCAAGAGACCCAGTACTTC. It yields the protein CASSPNLGQETQYF.

This clonotype was detected only a few times. The chain couples TRBV29-1 to TRBJ2-7; TRBD2 agrees at 8 bases. The CDR3 consists of 15 residues. Losses at the gene ends were 1 base for V and 0 bases for J; bases not matched to a gene: 5. Per the germline V gene, CDR1 is SQVTM and CDR2 is ANQGSEA. Here the CDR3 DNA reads TGCAGCGTTGAAGTTGGGACTAGGAGCTCCTACGAGCAGTACTTC. This encodes CSVEVGTRSSYEQYF.

This clonotype came up a few times. The chain employs TRBV27 and TRBJ2-5, with D uncertain. The CDR3 has 15 amino acids. V was shortened by 2 bases and J by 2 bases, with 12 bases between the two germline ends. Germline V gene sequence: CDR1 MNHEY, CDR2 SMNVEV (reference sequence). The chain's CDR3 is CASSLRWQRQETQYF. CDR3 DNA sequence: TGTGCCAGCAGTTTAAGGTGGCAGAGACAAGAGACCCAGTACTTC.